What follows are 30 T cell receptor beta chains derived from one specimen sequenced in a study of T cell responses to AZD1222 COVID-19 vaccine. Profiled with immunoSEQ multiplex PCR; TCRdb holds only in-frame clones, not every one. The sample gives around 130,000 clones, more than 90% of which show up once; 1.9% is in the top ten. This material consisted of peripheral blood, taken 28 days after the second AZD1222 dose. The receptors derive from an adult who received the AZD1222 COVID-19 vaccine.

V gene TRBV30 combines with J gene TRBJ2-2; TRBD1 matches at 7 bases. Germline V lookup: CDR1 GTSNPN, CDR2 SVGIG (reference sequence). The CDR3 loop spans 13 amino acids. J was trimmed by 7 bases and V by 3 bases; bases with no gene match: 5. The DNA for the CDR3 is TGTGCCTGGAGAAAGGGGGCAGGCGGGGAGCTGTTTTTT. Its translation: CAWRKGAGGELFF. The full variable domain, rest sourced from reference TRBV30 and TRBJ2-2, is SQTIHQWPATLVQPVGSPLSLECTVEGTSNPNLYWYRQAAGRGLQLLFYSVGIGQISSEVPQNLSASRPQDRQFILSSKKLLLSDSGFYLCAWRKGAGGELFFGEGSRLTVL.

Note on this clone: Compared with germline, one end of the junction differs, possibly owing to a read error. The chain recombines TRBV7-7 with TRBJ1-5; 12 bases are shared with TRBD1. This CDR3 is built from 17 residues. CDR1 and CDR2 (germline): SSHAT, FNYEAQ (reference sequence). As DNA, the CDR3 is TGTGCTAGCAGCTTAGTTAGTAGGGACAGGGGGCTTCAGCCCCAGCATTTT. Its protein product is CASSLVSRDRGLQPQHF. The whole variable domain, remainder taken from reference TRBV7-7 and TRBJ1-5, is GAGVSQSPRYKVTKRGQDVTLRCDPISSHATLYWYQQALGQGPEFLTYFNYEAQPDKSGLPSDRFSAERPEGSISTLTIQRTEQRDSAMYRCASSLVSRDRGLQPQHFGDGTRLSIL.

The chain has TRBV9 and TRBJ1-2; the match to TRBD1 covers 7 bases. Germline-derived CDR1 and CDR2 are SGDLS and YYNGEE. V lost 0 bases, J lost 4 bases, and 6 bases stayed unmatched. The CDR3 covers 15 residues. CDR3 residues: CASSVGQGDGYGYTF. In nucleotides, the CDR3 is TGTGCCAGCAGCGTAGGTCAGGGGGACGGCTATGGCTACACCTTC.

CDR3 sequence (DNA): TGTGCCAGCAGTGCCTCACCGGGCAGTGAAAGAACTGAAGCTTTCTTT. Its protein product is CASSASPGSERTEAFF. The chain has TRBV9 and TRBJ1-1; no clear D. With 5 bases removed from V and 5 bases from J, the gap between germline ends came to 22 bases. Germline CDR1 is SGDLS and CDR2 is YYNGEE. CDR3 length equals 16 residues.

This clone was recorded many times. V and J are TRBV29-1 and TRBJ1-2; D may be TRBD1 (5 bases). Germline CDR1 reads SQVTM; CDR2 reads ANQGSEA. Between the trimmed V and J ends, which lost 6 bases and 8 bases, there was a span of 10 bases. The CDR3 extends over 10 amino acids. In DNA form, the CDR3 reads TGCAGCGTGTGGGACGGCGGCTACACCTTC. Protein: CSVWDGGYTF.

This sequence joins TRBV7-8 and TRBJ2-7; 12 bases line up with TRBD1. This CDR3 comprises 15 residues. Germline-derived CDR1 and CDR2 are SGHVS and FQNEAQ. Losses at the gene ends were 3 bases for V and 3 bases for J; bases not matched to a gene: 3. This CDR3 is CASSFRDRGLYEQYV. The CDR3 DNA follows: TGTGCCAGCAGCTTCCGGGACAGGGGGCTCTACGAGCAGTACGTC.

V is TRBV5-1 and J is TRBJ2-2, with D uncertain. Germline-derived CDR1 and CDR2 are SGHRS and YFSETQ. This CDR3 is built from 16 residues. V lost 0 bases and J 0 bases, leaving 9 bases between the germline ends. CDR3 nucleotides: TGCGCCAGCAGCTTGGTGGGCGGCCCGAACACCGGGGAGCTGTTTTTT. Residues: CASSLVGGPNTGELFF.

The chain combines TRBV29-1 with TRBJ1-3; tentative D call: TRBD1 (5 bases). CDR1 is SQVTM, CDR2 ANQGSEA, per germline. The CDR3 length is 15 residues. V lost 4 bases and J 2 bases, leaving 15 bases between the germline ends. The CDR3 loop reads CSVGRPGTAGNTIYF. The CDR3 DNA is TGCAGCGTTGGACGTCCGGGGACGGCTGGAAACACCATATATTTT.

The CDR3 reads CASSPGDRAEAFF. For the CDR3, the DNA is TGCGCCAGCAGCCCGGGTGATAGGGCTGAAGCTTTCTTT. The gene calls are TRBV5-1 and TRBJ1-1, with unresolved D. CDR3 length: 13 amino acids. The V end lost 4 bases, the J end lost 6 bases, and 13 bases lay between the germline ends. From germline, CDR1 is SGHRS and CDR2 YFSETQ.

The table lists this clone with a count of one. The gene calls are TRBV15 and TRBJ1-2; D gene uncertain. Germline assignment: CDR1 LNHNV and CDR2 YYDKDF (reference sequence). V lost 0 bases, J lost 5 bases, and 13 bases lay in between. This CDR3 comprises 15 residues. The CDR3 sequence is CATSRDIKELYGYTF. The CDR3 coding sequence is TGTGCCACCAGCAGAGATATTAAGGAGTTGTATGGCTACACCTTC.

The J gene is TRBJ1-2, the V gene TRBV14, with a tentative D call TRBD1 (6 bases). Looked up from germline, CDR1 is SGHDN and CDR2 is FVKESK. The germline V and J ends were trimmed by 6 bases and 0 bases, with 14 bases remaining between them. CDR3 length: 15 residues. Here the CDR3 reads CASSGGGFTNYGYTF. For the CDR3, the DNA is TGTGCCAGCAGTGGAGGGGGTTTCACTAACTATGGCTACACCTTC.

The chain recombines TRBV5-6 with TRBJ1-4; possible D gene TRBD1, 6 bases. Trimming removed 1 base at V and 7 bases at J, with 11 bases between. Germline lookup yields CDR1 SGHDT and CDR2 YYEEEE. The CDR3 is made up of 14 amino acids. CDR3 DNA sequence: TGTGCCAGCAGCTTGCGGGGGCTGAGTGAAAAACTGTTTTTT. Its translation is CASSLRGLSEKLFF.

The chain couples TRBV5-4 to TRBJ2-1; 7 positions match TRBD2. Losses at the gene ends were 2 bases for V and 3 bases for J; bases not matched to a gene: 5. Germline values: CDR1 SGHNT, CDR2 YYREEE (reference sequence). This CDR3 is 15 amino acids long. In DNA, the CDR3 is TGTGCCAGCAGCTTAGGACTAGGCGGCTACAATGAGCAGTTCTTC. It encodes CASSLGLGGYNEQFF.

The rearrangement links TRBV5-1 to TRBJ2-1, with 15 bases matching TRBD2. In germline, CDR1 is SGHRS, CDR2 YFSETQ. The CDR3 totals 16 residues. V dropped 4 bases and J dropped 10; count of bases not matched to a gene: 9. CDR3 bases: TGCGCCAGCAGCCCGGGACTAGCGGGGGGTAGTAGGGAGCAGTTCTTC. Protein: CASSPGLAGGSREQFF.

The V call is TRBV7-7, the J call TRBJ2-7; no definite D call. The CDR3 runs 17 residues. Germline loops: CDR1 SSHAT, CDR2 FNYEAQ (reference sequence). CDR3 nucleotides: TGTGCTAGCAGCCCCCCCCCTCGCTTCACCACGCCCTACGAGCAGTACGTC. Its translation is CASSPPPRFTTPYEQYV.

The genes are TRBV7-2 and TRBJ2-1, with a weak D call TRBD2 (6 bases). The germline gives CDR1 SGHTA, CDR2 FQGNSA. Trimming shortened V by 2 bases and J by 0 bases, and 8 bases separated the two germline ends. CDR3 size: 15 residues. CDR3 amino acids: CASSLRTTSYNEQFF. CDR3 DNA: TGTGCCAGCAGCTTACGGACTACCTCCTACAATGAGCAGTTCTTC.

The J gene is TRBJ1-2, the V gene TRBV25-1; D is undetermined. V was pared by 6 bases and J by 1 base, with 12 bases between. The CDR3 consists of 14 residues. The germline V gene has CDR1 MGHDK and CDR2 SYGVNS. CDR3 DNA: TGTGCCAGCAGCCGACAACGGGATAACTATGGCTACACCTTC. Its protein product is CASSRQRDNYGYTF.

The chain is built from TRBV11-2 and TRBJ1-1; the match to TRBD1 covers 7 bases. With V trimmed by 5 bases and J by 8 bases, 8 bases remained unmatched. The germline V gene encodes CDR1 SGHAT and CDR2 FQNNGV. This CDR3 is 13 amino acids long. Here the CDR3 DNA reads TGTGCCAGCAGCACACGACAGGGTGGAGAAGCTTTCTTT. Translation gives CASSTRQGGEAFF.

As for this clone: The same CDR3 arises from other DNA sequences in this sample as well. V and J are TRBV5-1 and TRBJ1-2; 9 positions match TRBD1. J was trimmed by 2 bases and V by 5 bases; bases with no gene match: 4. From germline, CDR1 is SGHRS and CDR2 YFSETQ. This CDR3 comprises 14 residues. In nucleotides, the CDR3 is TGCGCCAGCAGATCTGGGACAGGGAACTATGGCTACACCTTC. It is translated as CASRSGTGNYGYTF.

The CDR3 sequence: CATSSVGGASYGYTF. CDR3 sequence (DNA): TGTGCCACCAGCTCAGTGGGGGGCGCATCCTATGGCTACACCTTC. This chain uses TRBV15 with TRBJ1-2; maybe TRBD1 (6 bases). The length of the CDR3 is 15 residues. CDR1 and CDR2 (germline): LNHNV, YYDKDF (reference sequence). V was shortened by 5 bases and J by 4 bases, with 17 bases between the two germline ends.

The sample holds a few counts of this clone. The genes are TRBV3-1 (or the pseudogene TRBV3-2) and TRBJ1-6; a weak D match, TRBD1 (5 bases). The germline CDR1 and CDR2 sequences are LGHDT and YNNKEL (reference sequence). The germline V and J ends were trimmed by 1 base and 7 bases, with 11 bases remaining between them. The CDR3 covers 15 residues. The CDR3 protein is CASSQGTRANSPLHF. In DNA, the CDR3 is TGTGCCAGCAGCCAAGGTACCAGGGCGAATTCACCCCTCCACTTT.

The rearrangement uses TRBV9 and TRBJ1-1; D is undetermined. CDR1 is SGDLS and CDR2 is YYNGEE in the germline V gene. This CDR3 is 13 amino acids long. Deletions cut 2 bases from V and 4 bases from J, with 9 bases between. Here the CDR3 DNA reads TGTGCCAGCAGCGTTAACCCCAGCACTGAAGCTTTCTTT. The encoded protein is CASSVNPSTEAFF. Full variable domain (rest looked up from reference TRBV9 and TRBJ1-1): DSGVTQTPKHLITATGQRVTLRCSPRSGDLSVYWYQQSLDQGLQFLIQYYNGEERAKGNILERFSAQQFPDLHSELNLSSLELGDSALYFCASSVNPSTEAFFGQGTRLTVV.

The genes are TRBV19 and TRBJ1-4; D not certain. V was cut by 3 bases and J by 11 bases, with 16 bases left in between. CDR1 is LNHDA, CDR2 SQIVND, per germline (reference sequence). This CDR3 spans 14 amino acids. The CDR3 loop is CASSIGADGRKLFF. The CDR3 nucleotides read TGTGCCAGTAGTATTGGAGCCGACGGGAGGAAACTGTTTTTT.

This clone appeared a single time. The chain has TRBV6-6 and TRBJ2-7; 7 bases line up with TRBD1. The germline V gene has CDR1 MNHNY and CDR2 SVGAGI (reference sequence). There are 14 residues in the CDR3. The trim removed 2 bases at V and 3 bases at J, leaving 4 bases unmatched. The CDR3 loop is CASSYTGTVYEQYV. The CDR3, as DNA: TGTGCCAGCAGTTACACCGGGACAGTCTACGAGCAGTACGTC.

The chain joins TRBV28 to TRBJ2-2, with a tentative D call TRBD1 (6 bases). There are 14 residues in the CDR3. CDR1 is MDHEN, CDR2 SYDVKM, per germline. Between the trimmed V and J ends, which lost 2 bases and 3 bases, there was a span of 7 bases. CDR3 region: CASSLGQYTGELFF. Here the CDR3 DNA reads TGTGCCAGCAGTTTAGGACAGTACACCGGGGAGCTGTTTTTT.

This clone was counted once. This chain joins TRBV23-1 and TRBJ2-1; possible D gene TRBD2, 6 bases. TRBV23-1 is identified as an open reading frame with a role that is uncertain. The CDR3 contains 15 residues. Trimming left V 0 bases short and J 5 bases short, with 11 bases between. The CDR3 loop is CASSQSASEDNEQFF. The CDR3 DNA is TGCGCCAGCAGTCAATCGGCTAGCGAAGACAATGAGCAGTTCTTC.

The chain has TRBV29-1 and TRBJ2-1, with 8 bases matching TRBD1. The CDR3 loop spans 14 amino acids. V lost 7 bases, J lost 4 bases, and 9 bases stayed unmatched. CDR1 SQVTM and CDR2 ANQGSEA come from the germline V gene. The CDR3 region has the DNA TGCAGCGGAGGACAGGGAGCTATTTACAATGAGCAGTTCTTC. It yields the protein CSGGQGAIYNEQFF.

This sequence joins TRBV19 and TRBJ2-1, with TRBD2 matching 11 bases. The trim removed 3 bases at V and 2 bases at J, leaving 6 bases unmatched. The CDR3 runs 17 residues. Germline CDR1 reads LNHDA; CDR2 reads SQIVND (reference sequence). In DNA, the CDR3 is TGTGCCAGTAGTATGATTAGCGGGAGGGCCCCCTACAATGAGCAGTTCTTC. It encodes CASSMISGRAPYNEQFF.

This chain connects TRBV7-8 to TRBJ1-2; maybe TRBD1 (5 bases). CDR3 size: 18 residues. With 5 bases removed from V and 0 bases from J, the gap between germline ends came to 22 bases. Germline V gives CDR1 SGHVS, CDR2 FQNEAQ. This CDR3 is CASSPRGTGQVANYGYTF. CDR3 bases: TGTGCCAGCAGCCCCAGAGGCACCGGACAAGTAGCTAACTATGGCTACACCTTC.

The CDR3 spells CARGGSGHTEAFF. The CDR3 nucleotides are TGTGCCCGTGGAGGGAGTGGGCACACTGAAGCTTTCTTT. The gene calls are TRBV30 and TRBJ1-1; D uncertain. CDR3 size: 13 residues. With 8 bases removed from V and 3 bases from J, the gap between germline ends came to 16 bases. The germline V gene encodes CDR1 GTSNPN and CDR2 SVGIG (reference sequence).